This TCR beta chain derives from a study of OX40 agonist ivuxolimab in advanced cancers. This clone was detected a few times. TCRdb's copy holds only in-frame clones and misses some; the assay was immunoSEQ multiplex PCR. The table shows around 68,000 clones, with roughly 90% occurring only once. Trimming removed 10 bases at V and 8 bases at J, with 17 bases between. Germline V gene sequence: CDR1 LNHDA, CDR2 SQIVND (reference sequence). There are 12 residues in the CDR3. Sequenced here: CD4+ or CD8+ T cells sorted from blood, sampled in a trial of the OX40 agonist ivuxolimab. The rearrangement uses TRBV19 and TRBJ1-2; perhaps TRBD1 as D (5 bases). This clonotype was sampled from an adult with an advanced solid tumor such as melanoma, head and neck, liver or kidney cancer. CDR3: CATSDSGRGYTF. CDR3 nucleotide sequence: TGTGCCACCTCTGACAGCGGGAGAGGCTACACCTTC.